The 17 T cell receptor beta chains given below trace back to one sample, sequenced in a study of OX40 agonist ivuxolimab in advanced cancers. Data came from immunoSEQ multiplex PCR; TCRdb stores just in-frame clones and leaves some out. The sample carries some 41,000 clones, roughly 93% recorded once. The starting material was CD4+ or CD8+ T cells sorted from blood, obtained in a trial of the OX40 agonist ivuxolimab. The receptors here all came from an adult with an advanced solid tumor such as melanoma, head and neck, liver or kidney cancer.

V usage is TRBV27 and J usage is TRBJ2-7, with 9 bases lining up with TRBD1. The junction had 7 bases not matched to a gene; V was cut back by 3 bases and J by 7 bases. CDR1 MNHEY and CDR2 SMNVEV come from the germline V gene (reference sequence). The CDR3 consists of 14 residues. The CDR3 nucleotides are TGTGCCAGCAGTTTGGGACAGGGAGGTGAAGAGCAGTACTTC. Its translation is CASSLGQGGEEQYF.

In its sample, this clone ranks as medium-sized. The rearrangement uses TRBV5-5 and TRBJ1-1; D is uncertain. Germline V gives CDR1 SGHKS, CDR2 YYEKEE (reference sequence). The CDR3 is 11 residues long. V dropped 4 bases and J dropped 7 bases, with 8 bases sitting between them. The CDR3 region is CASSQALEAFF. The CDR3 nucleotides read TGTGCCAGCAGCCAAGCACTTGAAGCTTTCTTT.

Comments on this clone: This sample also contains other DNA sequences that code for the same CDR3. The CDR3 here is CASSFGYEQYF. CDR3 DNA: TGTGCCAGCAGTTTCGGGTACGAGCAGTACTTC. The rearrangement uses TRBV27 and TRBJ2-7, with D unclear. The CDR3 totals 11 residues. Germline V gene lookup returns CDR1 MNHEY and CDR2 SMNVEV (reference sequence). With 3 bases removed from V and 4 bases from J, the gap between germline ends came to 4 bases.

The chain links TRBV27 to TRBJ2-7; no definite D call. The V end was cut by 4 bases, the J end by 4 bases, with 5 bases between. Germline values: CDR1 MNHEY, CDR2 SMNVEV (reference sequence). CDR3 length equals 11 residues. CDR3 coding DNA: TGTGCCAGCAGTTCAGCGTACGAGCAGTACTTC. Translating gives CASSSAYEQYF.

V and J are TRBV2 and TRBJ2-1; D possibly matches TRBD1 or TRBD2 (6 bases each). V was shortened by 4 bases and J by 0 bases, with 22 bases between the two germline ends. This CDR3 is 19 amino acids long. Germline CDR1 SNHLY, CDR2 FYNNEI. The CDR3 sequence is CASSGRLVGGDRSYNEQFF. The CDR3 DNA is TGTGCCAGCAGTGGTCGCCTTGTGGGGGGCGACCGCTCCTACAATGAGCAGTTCTTC. Filled out from reference TRBV2 and TRBJ2-1, the complete variable domain reads EPEVTQTPSHQVTQMGQEVILRCVPISNHLYFYWYRQILGQKVEFLVSFYNNEISEKSEIFDDQFSVERPDGSNFTLKIRSTKLEDSAMYFCASSGRLVGGDRSYNEQFFGPGTRLTVL.

This clone was observed a handful of times. The chain employs TRBV28 and TRBJ2-1; D ambiguous. In germline, CDR1 is MDHEN, CDR2 SYDVKM. The CDR3 is 11 amino acids. V was pared by 2 bases and J by 6 bases, with 2 bases between. CDR3 nucleotides: TGTGCCAGCAGTTTAATCAATGAGCAGTTCTTC. Its protein product is CASSLINEQFF.

The chain joins TRBV7-9 to TRBJ2-7, with TRBD2 matching over 7 bases. The CDR3 runs 17 residues. V was pared by 4 bases and J by 2 bases, with 14 bases of the junction left unmatched. Germline V gene sequence: CDR1 SEHNR, CDR2 FQNEAQ (reference sequence). CDR3 amino acids: CASSSPASSGGTYEQYF. The CDR3 bases are TGTGCCAGCAGCTCGCCGGCCTCATCGGGGGGTACCTACGAGCAGTACTTC.

The chain joins TRBV9 to TRBJ1-1; TRBD1 aligns across 7 bases. This CDR3 spans 11 amino acids. The germline gives CDR1 SGDLS, CDR2 YYNGEE. Trimming at V came to 3 bases and at J to 10 bases, leaving 3 bases not matched to a gene. The CDR3 DNA reads as TGTGCCAGCAGCGGGGACAGTGGAGCTTTCTTT. This codes for CASSGDSGAFF.

The chain employs TRBV11-3 and TRBJ1-1; 7 bases align to TRBD1. Germline CDR1 is SGHNT and CDR2 is YENEEA. The CDR3 runs 15 residues. The V segment lost 2 bases and the J segment 4 bases; nucleotides outside the gene matches: 7. The CDR3 region has the DNA TGTGCCAGCAGCTTATTTGAGGGGGCGTCCACTGAAGCTTTCTTT. It codes for CASSLFEGASTEAFF. Based on the CDR3 plus reference TRBV11-3 and TRBJ1-1, the full variable domain is EAGVVQSPRYKIIEKKQPVAFWCNPISGHNTLYWYLQNLGQGPELLIRYENEEAVDDSQLPKDRFSAERLKGVDSTLKIQPAELGDSAVYLCASSLFEGASTEAFFGQGTRLTVV.

This chain connects TRBV11-2 to TRBJ2-1, with D possibly matching TRBD1 (5 bases). The V gene lost 1 base and the J gene lost 10 bases, with 11 bases spanning the gap. Germline-derived CDR1 and CDR2 are SGHAT and FQNNGV. CDR3 length equals 13 residues. CDR3 loop: CASSLADSLEQFF. The CDR3 coding sequence is TGTGCCAGCAGCTTAGCTGACAGTTTGGAGCAGTTCTTC. Using reference TRBV11-2 and TRBJ2-1 for the parts outside the CDR3, the full variable domain is EAGVAQSPRYKIIEKRQSVAFWCNPISGHATLYWYQQILGQGPKLLIQFQNNGVVDDSQLPKDRFSAERLKGVDSTLKIQPAKLEDSAVYLCASSLADSLEQFFGPGTRLTVL.

The V gene is TRBV4-1, the J gene TRBJ2-7; no clear D. The V gene's germline CDR1 is MGHRA and CDR2 YSYEKL. This CDR3 has 15 amino acids. Trimming cost V 4 bases and J 1 base, with 14 bases left between them. The CDR3 bases are TGCGCCAGCAGCCTCGGTAAGGGCAGATCCTACGAGCAGTACTTC. This sequence encodes CASSLGKGRSYEQYF.

The chain is built from TRBV5-8 and TRBJ2-5; the D gene is possibly TRBD1 (5 bases). Germline CDR1 reads SGHTS; CDR2 reads YDEGEE. The CDR3 spans 13 residues. Trimming pared 4 bases from V and 5 bases from J, leaving 12 bases between. This chain's CDR3 is CASSPTAIETQYF. DNA of the CDR3: TGTGCCAGCAGCCCGACAGCGATTGAGACCCAGTACTTC.

The chain carries TRBV7-8 and TRBJ2-4; the D call may be TRBD1 or TRBD2 (6 bases each). V gave up 0 bases and J gave up 8 bases, with 14 bases separating them. The CDR3 consists of 15 residues. The germline CDR1 and CDR2 sequences are SGHVS and FQNEAQ. CDR3 bases: TGTGCCAGCAGCTTAGCGCAGGAAAGGGGGGACATTCAGTACTTC. Its protein is CASSLAQERGDIQYF.

The chain has TRBV6-5 and TRBJ2-5; tentative D call: TRBD1 (6 bases). This CDR3 has 14 residues. Germline V lookup: CDR1 MNHEY, CDR2 SVGAGI. V lost 5 bases and J 4 bases, leaving 14 bases between the germline ends. CDR3: CASSPRGRGETQYF. The DNA for the CDR3 is TGTGCCAGCAGTCCTCGGGGCAGGGGAGAGACCCAGTACTTC.

The rearrangement links TRBV9 to TRBJ2-7; weak D call: TRBD2 (6 bases). The CDR3 has 14 amino acids. In germline, CDR1 is SGDLS, CDR2 YYNGEE. Trimming shortened V by 1 base and J by 5 bases, and 13 bases separated the two germline ends. The CDR3 DNA reads as TGTGCCAGCAGCGTAATGGGGACTCAAAACGAGCAGTACTTC. Translated, it gives CASSVMGTQNEQYF.

This rearrangement joins TRBV5-6 to TRBJ2-7; no reliable D call. V dropped 2 bases and J dropped 5 bases, with 8 bases sitting between them. The CDR3 totals 12 residues. In germline, CDR1 is SGHDT, CDR2 YYEEEE. CDR3: CASSFIDDEQYF. DNA for the CDR3: TGTGCCAGCAGCTTCATCGATGACGAGCAGTACTTC.

This chain links TRBV6-5 with TRBJ2-1; possible D gene TRBD2, 6 bases. V was cut by 2 bases and J by 8 bases, with 13 bases left in between. CDR3 length: 14 amino acids. Germline V gives CDR1 MNHEY, CDR2 SVGAGI. CDR3 sequence (DNA): TGTGCCAGCAGTTACGGGGCTGGGGGGTATGAGCAGTTCTTC. Translation: CASSYGAGGYEQFF.